The clone carrying this T cell receptor (beta chain) occurred a few times. Its target is not known. CDR1 and CDR2 (germline): LGHNT, FRNRAP. Trimming cost V 7 bases and J 0 bases, with 15 bases left between them. This CDR3 region has 15 residues. This entry comes from a study of post-analysis software for immune sequencing data. On the study more broadly: Patients had relapsing-remitting, secondary progressive or progressive-relapsing multiple sclerosis; some lacked subtype.

Study-wide findings and caveats: In patients, TRBV5-6, TRBV5-1 and TRBV20-1 belonged to roughly five TRBV segments found more frequently than in controls. F measure showed strong co-clustering of same-batch samples. Multiple sclerosis patients had significantly lower normalized Chao1 diversity than controls.

The TCR beta cDNA libraries contained unique molecular identifiers. It was from roughly 1 to 10 million T cells that around 500,000 cDNA molecules came. One entry per CDR3 protein results from TCRdb running MiXCR on the PCR reads. The table has about 540,000 distinct CDR3 sequences, roughly 34% seen once; the top ten hold roughly 6%. This TCR derives from a girl aged 2-17 years with multiple sclerosis. The sequencing input was blood. This chain links TRBV12-5 with TRBJ1-2, with D possibly TRBD1 on 5 matching bases. The CDR3 DNA follows: TGTGCTAGTGCACCTGGGACGGGAACTAACTATGGCTACACCTTC. It specifies CASAPGTGTNYGYTF.